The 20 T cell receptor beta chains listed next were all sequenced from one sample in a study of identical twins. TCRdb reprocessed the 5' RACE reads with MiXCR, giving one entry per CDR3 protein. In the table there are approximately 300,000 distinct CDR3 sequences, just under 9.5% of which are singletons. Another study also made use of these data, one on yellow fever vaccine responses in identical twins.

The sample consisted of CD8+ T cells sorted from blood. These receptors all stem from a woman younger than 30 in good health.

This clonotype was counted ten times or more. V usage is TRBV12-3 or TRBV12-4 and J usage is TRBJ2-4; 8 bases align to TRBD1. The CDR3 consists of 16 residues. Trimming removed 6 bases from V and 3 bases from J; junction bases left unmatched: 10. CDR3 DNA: TGTGCCAGCAGCCCGACAGGGGTAATAGGCAAAAACATTCAGTACTTC. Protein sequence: CASSPTGVIGKNIQYF.

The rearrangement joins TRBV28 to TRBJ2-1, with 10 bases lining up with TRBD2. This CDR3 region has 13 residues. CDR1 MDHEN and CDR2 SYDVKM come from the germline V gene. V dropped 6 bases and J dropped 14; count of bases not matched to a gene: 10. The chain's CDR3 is CASRGTAGGKEFF. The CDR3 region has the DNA TGTGCCAGCAGGGGGACAGCGGGGGGGAAGGAGTTCTTC.

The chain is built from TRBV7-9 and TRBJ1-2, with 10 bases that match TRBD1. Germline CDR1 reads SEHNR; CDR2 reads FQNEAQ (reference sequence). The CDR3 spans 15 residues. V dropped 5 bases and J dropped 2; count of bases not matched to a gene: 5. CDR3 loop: CASSQGQGKNYGYTF. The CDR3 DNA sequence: TGTGCCAGCAGCCAGGGACAGGGGAAGAACTATGGCTACACCTTC.

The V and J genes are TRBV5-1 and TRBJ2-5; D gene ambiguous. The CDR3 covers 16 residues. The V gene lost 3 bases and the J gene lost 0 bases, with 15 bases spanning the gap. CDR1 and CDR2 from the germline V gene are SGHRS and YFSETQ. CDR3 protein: CASSSGSLGHQETQYF. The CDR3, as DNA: TGCGCCAGCAGCTCTGGAAGTTTAGGGCACCAAGAGACCCAGTACTTC.

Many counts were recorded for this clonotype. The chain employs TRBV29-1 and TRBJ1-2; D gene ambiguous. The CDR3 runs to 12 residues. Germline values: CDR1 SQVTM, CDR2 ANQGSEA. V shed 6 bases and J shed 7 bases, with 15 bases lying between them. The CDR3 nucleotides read TGCAGCGTCCCGGACCCGGCCCGTGGCTACACCTTC. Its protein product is CSVPDPARGYTF.

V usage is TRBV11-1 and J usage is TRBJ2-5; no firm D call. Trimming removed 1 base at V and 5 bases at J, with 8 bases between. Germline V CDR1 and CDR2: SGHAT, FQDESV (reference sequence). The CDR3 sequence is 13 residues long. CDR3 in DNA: TGTGCCAGCAGCTTAGGTATTAGGGAGACCCAGTACTTC. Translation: CASSLGIRETQYF.

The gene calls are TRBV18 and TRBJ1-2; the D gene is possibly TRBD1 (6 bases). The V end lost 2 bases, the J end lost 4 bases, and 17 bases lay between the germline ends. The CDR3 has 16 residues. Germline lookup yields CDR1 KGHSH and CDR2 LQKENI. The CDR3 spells CASSPTGQPTPYGYTF. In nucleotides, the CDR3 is TGTGCCAGCTCACCAACAGGGCAGCCAACGCCCTATGGCTACACCTTC.

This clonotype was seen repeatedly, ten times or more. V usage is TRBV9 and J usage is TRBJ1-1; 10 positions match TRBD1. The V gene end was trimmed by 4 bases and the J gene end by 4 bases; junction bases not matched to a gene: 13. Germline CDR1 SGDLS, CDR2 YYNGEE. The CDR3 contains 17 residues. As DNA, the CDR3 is TGTGCCAGCAGCCTCACCGGGACAGGGGCGGTGGGCACTGAAGCTTTCTTT. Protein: CASSLTGTGAVGTEAFF.

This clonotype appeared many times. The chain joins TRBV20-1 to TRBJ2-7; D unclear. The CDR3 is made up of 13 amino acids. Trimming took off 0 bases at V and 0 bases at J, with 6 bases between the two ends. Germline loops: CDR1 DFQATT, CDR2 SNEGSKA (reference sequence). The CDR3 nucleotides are TGCAGTGCTAGAGAAGCTGGCTCCTACGAGCAGTACTTC. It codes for CSAREAGSYEQYF.

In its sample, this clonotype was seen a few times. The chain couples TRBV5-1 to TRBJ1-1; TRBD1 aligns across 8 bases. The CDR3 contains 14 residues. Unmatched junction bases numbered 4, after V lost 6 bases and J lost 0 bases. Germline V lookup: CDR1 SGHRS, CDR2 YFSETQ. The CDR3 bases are TGCGCCAGCACCTCGGACAGGGTGAACACTGAAGCTTTCTTT. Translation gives CASTSDRVNTEAFF. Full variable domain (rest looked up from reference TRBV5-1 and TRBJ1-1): KAGVTQTPRYLIKTRGQQVTLSCSPISGHRSVSWYQQTPGQGLQFLFEYFSETQRNKGNFPGRFSGRQFSNSRSEMNVSTLELGDSALYLCASTSDRVNTEAFFGQGTRLTVV.

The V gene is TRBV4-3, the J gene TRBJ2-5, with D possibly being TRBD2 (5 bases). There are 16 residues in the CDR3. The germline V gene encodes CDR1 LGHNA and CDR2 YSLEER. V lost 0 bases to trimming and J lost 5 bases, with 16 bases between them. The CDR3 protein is CASSQEAPGRGETQYF. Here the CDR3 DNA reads TGCGCCAGCAGCCAAGAGGCTCCTGGGCGCGGGGAGACCCAGTACTTC.

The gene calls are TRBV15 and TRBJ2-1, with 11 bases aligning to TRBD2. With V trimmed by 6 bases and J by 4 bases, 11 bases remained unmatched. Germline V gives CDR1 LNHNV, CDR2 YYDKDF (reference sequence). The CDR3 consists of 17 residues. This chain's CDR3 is CATSILTSGAPYNEQFF. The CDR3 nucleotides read TGTGCCACCAGTATATTGACTAGCGGGGCACCTTACAATGAGCAGTTCTTC.

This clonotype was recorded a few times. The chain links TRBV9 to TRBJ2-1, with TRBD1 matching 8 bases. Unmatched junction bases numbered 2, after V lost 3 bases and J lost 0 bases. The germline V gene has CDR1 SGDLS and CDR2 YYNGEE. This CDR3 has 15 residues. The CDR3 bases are TGTGCCAGCAGCGAAGACAGGGGCTCCTACAATGAGCAGTTCTTC. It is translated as CASSEDRGSYNEQFF. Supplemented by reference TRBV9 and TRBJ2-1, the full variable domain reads DSGVTQTPKHLITATGQRVTLRCSPRSGDLSVYWYQQSLDQGLQFLIQYYNGEERAKGNILERFSAQQFPDLHSELNLSSLELGDSALYFCASSEDRGSYNEQFFGPGTRLTVL.

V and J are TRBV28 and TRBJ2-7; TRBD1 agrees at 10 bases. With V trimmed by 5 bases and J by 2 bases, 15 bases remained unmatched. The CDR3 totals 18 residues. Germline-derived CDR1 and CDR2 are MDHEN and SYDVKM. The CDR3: CASSEPKGQGVQPYEQYF. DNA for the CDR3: TGTGCCAGCAGTGAACCAAAAGGACAGGGGGTACAACCCTACGAGCAGTACTTC.

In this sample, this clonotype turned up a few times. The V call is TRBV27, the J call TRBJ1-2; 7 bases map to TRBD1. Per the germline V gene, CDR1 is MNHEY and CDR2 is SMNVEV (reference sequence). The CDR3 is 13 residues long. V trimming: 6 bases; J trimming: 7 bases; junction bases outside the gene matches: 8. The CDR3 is CASSSDRARGYTF. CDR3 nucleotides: TGTGCCAGCAGCTCAGACAGGGCACGTGGCTACACCTTC.

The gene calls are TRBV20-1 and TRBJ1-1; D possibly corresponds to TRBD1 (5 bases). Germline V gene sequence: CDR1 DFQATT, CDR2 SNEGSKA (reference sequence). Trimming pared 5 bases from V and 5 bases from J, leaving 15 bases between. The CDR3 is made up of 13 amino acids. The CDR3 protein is CSAAHGGWTEAFF. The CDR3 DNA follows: TGCAGTGCTGCTCACGGGGGATGGACTGAAGCTTTCTTT.

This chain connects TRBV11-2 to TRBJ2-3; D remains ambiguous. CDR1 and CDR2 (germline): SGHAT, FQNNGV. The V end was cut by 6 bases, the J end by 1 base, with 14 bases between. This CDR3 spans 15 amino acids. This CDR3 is CASRTYKGGTDTQYF. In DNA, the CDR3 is TGTGCCAGCAGAACCTACAAAGGCGGCACAGATACGCAGTATTTT.

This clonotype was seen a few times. The CDR3 DNA follows: TGTGCCAACCCGACGCCGAGCACAGATACGCAGTATTTT. Amino acid sequence: CANPTPSTDTQYF. The chain couples TRBV6-1 to TRBJ2-3, with D hard to call. V lost 10 bases, J lost 0 bases, and 11 bases lay in between. This CDR3 is 13 amino acids long. Per germline, CDR1 MNHNS and CDR2 SASEGT.

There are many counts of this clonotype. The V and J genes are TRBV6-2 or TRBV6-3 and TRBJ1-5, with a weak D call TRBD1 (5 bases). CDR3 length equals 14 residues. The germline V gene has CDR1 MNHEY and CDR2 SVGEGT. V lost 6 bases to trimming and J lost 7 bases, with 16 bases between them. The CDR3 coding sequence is TGTGCCAGCAGCGAGACAGCCTCGGGGCAGCCCCAGCATTTT. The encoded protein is CASSETASGQPQHF.

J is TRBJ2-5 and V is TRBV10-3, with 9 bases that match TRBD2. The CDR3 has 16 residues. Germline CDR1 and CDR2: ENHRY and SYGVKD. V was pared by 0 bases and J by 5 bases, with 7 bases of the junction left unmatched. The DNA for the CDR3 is TGTGCCATCAGTGAGTCAGGCGGGGGGGCCGAGGAGACCCAGTACTTC. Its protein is CAISESGGGAEETQYF.